Each of the 23 T cell receptor beta chains below was sequenced from the same sample in a study of graft-versus-host responses after intestinal transplantation. These receptors lack a known antigen. Libraries were prepared by immunoSEQ multiplex PCR; TCRdb keeps only in-frame clonotypes and omits some of them. The sample has some 88,000 clones; 85% to 95% are singletons. The sequencing here drew on unstimulated CD8+ T cells sorted from spleen or lymph node cells, taken before intestinal transplant. The receptors stem from a human donor who received an intestinal transplant.

The rearrangement joins TRBV7-2 to TRBJ2-1; no firm D call. Trimming stripped 10 bases from V and 0 bases from J, with 13 bases between. The CDR3 is made up of 14 amino acids. Per germline, CDR1 SGHTA and CDR2 FQGNSA. The CDR3 nucleotides are TGTGCCACGAAAGAAAGCGTCTCCTACAATGAGCAGTTCTTC. Translated: CATKESVSYNEQFF.

The chain uses TRBV7-2 and TRBJ1-2, with TRBD1 matching over 11 bases. V lost 5 bases, J lost 6 bases, and 5 bases stayed unmatched. The germline CDR1 and CDR2 sequences are SGHTA and FQGNSA. The CDR3 is 14 residues long. The CDR3 region is CASSAGQGAHGYTF. The CDR3 DNA reads as TGTGCCAGCAGCGCCGGACAGGGGGCCCATGGCTACACCTTC.

The chain is built from TRBV4-3 and TRBJ2-7; 7 nucleotides agree with TRBD1. The V and J ends lost 2 bases and 6 bases, in that order; junction bases with no gene match: 16. Germline CDR1 and CDR2: LGHNA and YSLEER. The CDR3 is 17 amino acids. CDR3 amino acids: CASSQTPAPTGITEQYF. The CDR3 DNA reads TGCGCCAGCAGCCAAACCCCGGCCCCGACAGGGATAACCGAGCAGTACTTC.

The chain combines TRBV4-1 with TRBJ1-4; maybe TRBD1 (5 bases). There are 15 residues in the CDR3. The ends were cut back, 1 base at V and 5 bases at J, with 11 bases in the middle. Germline V gives CDR1 MGHRA, CDR2 YSYEKL. The CDR3 loop reads CASSQGAGDNEKLFF. DNA for the CDR3: TGCGCCAGCAGCCAAGGCGCGGGGGACAATGAAAAACTGTTTTTT.

This clone was seen just once. V and J are TRBV11-3 and TRBJ2-7, with TRBD2 matching over 13 bases. V shed 4 bases, J shed 6 bases, and the junction held 6 bases outside the gene matches. This CDR3 comprises 15 residues. The germline gives CDR1 SGHNT, CDR2 YENEEA. The CDR3 region is CASSSRTSGGFEQYF. The CDR3 DNA is TGTGCCAGCAGCTCACGGACTAGCGGGGGATTCGAGCAGTACTTC.

The chain is built from TRBV9 and TRBJ2-7, with D possibly TRBD1 on 6 matching bases. The germline V gene has CDR1 SGDLS and CDR2 YYNGEE. This CDR3 has 14 residues. The germline V and J ends were trimmed by 2 bases and 0 bases, with 9 bases remaining between them. The CDR3 region has the DNA TGTGCCAGCAGCGTTCAGGGGACCTCCTACGAGCAGTACTTC. It specifies CASSVQGTSYEQYF. Looking up the rest from reference TRBV9 and TRBJ2-7 gives the full variable domain: DSGVTQTPKHLITATGQRVTLRCSPRSGDLSVYWYQQSLDQGLQFLIQYYNGEERAKGNILERFSAQQFPDLHSELNLSSLELGDSALYFCASSVQGTSYEQYFGPGTRLTVT.

This rearrangement joins TRBV4-1 to TRBJ2-3; tentative D call: TRBD1 (6 bases). The V and J ends lost 6 bases and 6 bases respectively, with 19 bases between them. CDR1 is MGHRA, CDR2 YSYEKL, per germline. This CDR3 has 15 residues. The CDR3 spells CASRLQGGGKDTQYF. As DNA, the CDR3 is TGCGCCAGCAGATTACAGGGTGGGGGTAAGGATACGCAGTATTTT.

The chain joins TRBV30 to TRBJ2-1; 9 bases agree with TRBD2. V lost 3 bases and J lost 10; bases outside the gene matches: 10. Per germline, CDR1 GTSNPN and CDR2 SVGIG (reference sequence). This CDR3 region has 14 residues. This CDR3 is CAWRNVLAGWEQFF. The CDR3, as DNA: TGTGCCTGGAGGAACGTCCTAGCGGGGTGGGAGCAGTTCTTC.

The chain joins TRBV6-1 to TRBJ2-4; 7 bases align to TRBD1. Germline V CDR1 and CDR2: MNHNS, SASEGT. J lost 9 bases, V lost 1 base, and 18 bases had no gene match. The CDR3 contains 18 residues. The CDR3 region has the DNA TGTGCCAGCAGTGAAGATCGGGACCCGTTGCCGGGACAGTCCATTCAGTACTTC. The encoded protein is CASSEDRDPLPGQSIQYF.

The chain couples TRBV7-9 to TRBJ1-1, with no clear D. Per the germline V gene, CDR1 is SEHNR and CDR2 is FQNEAQ (reference sequence). The V and J ends lost 3 bases and 0 bases respectively, with 8 bases between them. CDR3 length equals 14 residues. In DNA, the CDR3 is TGTGCCAGCAGCTTCGAGGGAGTGAACACTGAAGCTTTCTTT. Its protein product is CASSFEGVNTEAFF.

The rearrangement joins TRBV9 to TRBJ2-1; TRBD2 matches at 12 bases. V was clipped by 0 bases and J by 4 bases; unmatched bases: 8. The CDR3 is 18 residues long. Germline V gene sequence: CDR1 SGDLS, CDR2 YYNGEE. CDR3 DNA sequence: TGTGCCAGCAGCGTAGTGGCTAGCGGGGGGGATATTTACAATGAGCAGTTCTTC. It translates to CASSVVASGGDIYNEQFF.

The V call is TRBV4-3, the J call TRBJ2-1; 12 nucleotides agree with TRBD2. V shed 0 bases, J shed 7 bases, and the junction held 10 bases outside the gene matches. Germline V gives CDR1 LGHNA, CDR2 YSLEER. This CDR3 comprises 18 residues. CDR3: CASSQDHLAGGPGNEQFF. The CDR3 DNA reads as TGCGCCAGCAGCCAAGATCACCTAGCGGGGGGGCCGGGTAATGAGCAGTTCTTC.

The chain carries TRBV7-9 and TRBJ2-7, with D hard to call. V lost 4 bases to trimming and J lost 3 bases, with 19 bases between them. CDR1 SEHNR and CDR2 FQNEAQ come from the germline V gene (reference sequence). The CDR3 sequence is 16 residues long. Written as DNA, the CDR3 is TGTGCCAGCAGCTCCTCTCCCGGCAGGTTCGACTACGAGCAGTACTTC. Amino acids: CASSSSPGRFDYEQYF.

The chain couples TRBV7-9 to TRBJ1-2; tentatively, D is TRBD1 (6 bases). Between the trimmed V and J ends, which lost 4 bases and 2 bases, there was a span of 11 bases. CDR1 SEHNR and CDR2 FQNEAQ come from the germline V gene (reference sequence). This CDR3 contains 14 residues. The CDR3 DNA reads TGTGCCAGCAGCTCAGGGGAAAGCAACTATGGCTACACCTTC. It translates to CASSSGESNYGYTF.

The chain employs TRBV30 and TRBJ1-1, with D possibly being TRBD1 (5 bases). Trimming removed 2 bases at V and 4 bases at J, with 20 bases between. Germline CDR1 is GTSNPN and CDR2 is SVGIG (reference sequence). This CDR3 comprises 16 residues. The CDR3 sequence is CAWSSGGWFKGTEAFF. The CDR3 bases are TGTGCCTGGAGTAGCGGGGGGTGGTTTAAGGGCACTGAAGCTTTCTTT.

The chain employs TRBV7-9 and TRBJ2-1, with TRBD1 as a possible D gene (6 bases). Trimming removed 0 bases at V and 1 base at J, with 10 bases between. CDR3 length: 16 residues. Germline loops: CDR1 SEHNR, CDR2 FQNEAQ (reference sequence). This CDR3 reads CASSLALGASYNEQFF. CDR3 nucleotide sequence: TGTGCCAGCAGCTTAGCTCTGGGGGCATCCTACAATGAGCAGTTCTTC.

The gene calls are TRBV7-6 and TRBJ2-7, with 8 bases lining up with TRBD2. This CDR3 contains 15 residues. Germline V gives CDR1 SGHVS, CDR2 FNYEAQ. V trimming: 0 bases; J trimming: 6 bases; junction bases outside the gene matches: 7. The CDR3 sequence is CASSLASGGAGEQYF. DNA of the CDR3: TGTGCCAGCAGCTTAGCATCGGGGGGGGCGGGCGAGCAGTACTTC.

The genes are TRBV15 and TRBJ2-7; 9 nucleotides align to TRBD1. The J segment lost 3 bases and the V segment lost 3 bases, leaving 3 bases of the junction unmatched. The CDR3 sequence is 14 residues long. Germline CDR1 is LNHNV and CDR2 is YYDKDF (reference sequence). For the CDR3, the DNA is TGTGCCACCAGCAGTGGACAGGGGAGCTACGAGCAGTACTTC. This codes for CATSSGQGSYEQYF.

This clone was observed once. The chain employs TRBV4-3 and TRBJ1-2; D possibly corresponds to TRBD1 (6 bases). V dropped 4 bases and J dropped 7 bases, with 19 bases sitting between them. Germline V gene sequence: CDR1 LGHNA, CDR2 YSLEER. This CDR3 has 15 amino acids. The DNA for the CDR3 is TGCGCCAGCAGCCCACAGGGCGGACAGCGTCCTGGCTACACCTTC. The encoded protein is CASSPQGGQRPGYTF.

The CDR3 nucleotides read TGTGCCAGCAGCCCCCGGACTAGCGGGGGCCATCATACCTACGAGCAGTACTTC. Translated, it gives CASSPRTSGGHHTYEQYF. The gene calls are TRBV21-1 and TRBJ2-7; TRBD2, as called in the table, went unchecked against the DNA. TRBV21-1 is deemed a pseudogene. This CDR3 is 18 amino acids long.

The V and J genes are TRBV4-3 and TRBJ1-2; 7 bases match TRBD1. Germline CDR1 is LGHNA and CDR2 is YSLEER. The CDR3 totals 16 residues. The V gene end was trimmed by 0 bases and the J gene end by 2 bases; junction bases not matched to a gene: 6. CDR3 protein: CASSQEVRGQNYGYTF. CDR3 nucleotides: TGCGCCAGCAGCCAAGAGGTTAGGGGGCAGAACTATGGCTACACCTTC.

The V gene is TRBV30, the J gene TRBJ1-2; D is uncertain. Between the trimmed V and J ends, which lost 7 bases and 2 bases, there was a span of 8 bases. The CDR3 runs 11 residues. CDR1 and CDR2 from the germline V gene are GTSNPN and SVGIG (reference sequence). The CDR3 loop reads CASDGNYGYTF. CDR3 DNA: TGTGCCTCAGACGGGAACTATGGCTACACCTTC.

The V gene is TRBV11-2, the J gene TRBJ2-7; tentative D call: TRBD1 (5 bases). The germline V gene has CDR1 SGHAT and CDR2 FQNNGV. The CDR3 is 11 amino acids. Trimming cost V 3 bases and J 7 bases, with 7 bases left between them. The CDR3 sequence: CASSFDSEQYF. Written as DNA, the CDR3 is TGTGCCAGCAGCTTTGACAGTGAGCAGTACTTC.